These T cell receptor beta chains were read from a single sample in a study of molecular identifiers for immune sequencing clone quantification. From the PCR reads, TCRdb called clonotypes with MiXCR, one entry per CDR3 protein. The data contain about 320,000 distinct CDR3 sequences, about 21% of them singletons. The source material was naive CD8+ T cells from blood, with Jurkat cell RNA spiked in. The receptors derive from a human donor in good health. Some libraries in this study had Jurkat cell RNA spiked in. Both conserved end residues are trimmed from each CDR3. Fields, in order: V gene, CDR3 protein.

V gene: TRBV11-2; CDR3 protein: ASSPPTGVGEQF
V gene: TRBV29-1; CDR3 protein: SVEDHRRDSYNEQF
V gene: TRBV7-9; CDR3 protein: ASSPPTEGTHEQY
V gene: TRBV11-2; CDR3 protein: ASSFTSGGHYEQY
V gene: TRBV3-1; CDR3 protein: ASSQDWGLGETQY
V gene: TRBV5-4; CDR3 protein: ASSGGLEAF
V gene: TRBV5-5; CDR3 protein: ASSPGTTGELF
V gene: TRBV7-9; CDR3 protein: ASSDGLAGEQY
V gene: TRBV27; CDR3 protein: ASSLVSLRGQPQH
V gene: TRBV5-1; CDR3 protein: ASSQSRAVQETLY
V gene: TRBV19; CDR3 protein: ASSILPGYTDTQY
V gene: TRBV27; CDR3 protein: ASRLQPNTEAF
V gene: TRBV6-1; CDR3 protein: ASSESVASIEQF
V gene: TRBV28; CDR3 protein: ASSLRGALGYT
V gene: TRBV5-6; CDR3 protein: ASSLGRDSEYTDTQY
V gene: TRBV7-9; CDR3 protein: ASSEPRGAGGRIGTDTQY
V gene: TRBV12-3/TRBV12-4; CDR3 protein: ASSFFRALGSDTQY
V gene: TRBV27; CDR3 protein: ASSIQGVGYQETQY
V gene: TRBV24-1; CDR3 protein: ATSWTSGEKF
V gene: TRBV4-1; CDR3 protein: ASSPIAGGPQETQY
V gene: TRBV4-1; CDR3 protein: ASSQAGTGAYEQY
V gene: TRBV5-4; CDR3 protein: ASSLFVQPQETQY
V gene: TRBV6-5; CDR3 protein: ASSWSRDGVSTDTQY
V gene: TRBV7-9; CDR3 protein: ASSLALKTAPSYEQY
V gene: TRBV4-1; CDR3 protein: ASSLRAGGQDTQY
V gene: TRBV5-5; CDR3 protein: ASSLERIYTEAF
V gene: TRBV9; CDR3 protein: ASSVGQDYGYT
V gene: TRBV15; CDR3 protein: ATSREENQETQY
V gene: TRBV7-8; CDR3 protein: ASSLLGQGSNQPQH
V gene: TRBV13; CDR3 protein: ASSLSELAATYNEQF
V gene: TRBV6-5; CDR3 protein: ASSYEGSLTDTQY
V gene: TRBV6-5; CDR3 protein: ASSLAGGGEQF
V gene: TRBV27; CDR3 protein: ASSVSGANVLT
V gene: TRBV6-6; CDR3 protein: ASIGEGYYGYT
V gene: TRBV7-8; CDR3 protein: ASSWTGGSRAF
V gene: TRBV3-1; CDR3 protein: ASSQAGAGTEAF
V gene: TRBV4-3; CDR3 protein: ASSPGKGYEQY
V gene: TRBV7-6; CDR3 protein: ASSLEAIQETQY
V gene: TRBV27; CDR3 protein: ASSVIRDRVMRSTDTQY
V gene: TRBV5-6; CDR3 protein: ASSLWTTNTEAF
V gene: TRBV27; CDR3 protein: ASSATGVNTEAF
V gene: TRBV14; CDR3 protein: ASSQVGVGETQY
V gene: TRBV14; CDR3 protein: ASSQDTAGFTGELF
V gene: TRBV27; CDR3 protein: ASGFQGGTGELF
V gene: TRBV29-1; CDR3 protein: GVTVKTEGINYGYT
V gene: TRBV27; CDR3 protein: ASSLRQGADLETQY
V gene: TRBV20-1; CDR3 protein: SALSLAGGWQFRADTQY
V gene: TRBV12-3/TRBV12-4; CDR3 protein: ASSTGQPGRRSSGANVLT
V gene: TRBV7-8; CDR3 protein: ASSLGGAWDTQY
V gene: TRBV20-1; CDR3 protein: SATLPRIGTDTQY